This TCR beta chain originates from a study of blood T cell repertoires in COVID-19. About the research overall: The United States, Italy and Spain were the sources of the acute and convalescent COVID-19 samples. Sources were T cells, B-cell-depleted T cells, or PBMCs; the material itself was cDNA or gDNA.

Germline loops: CDR1 MNHEY, CDR2 SVGEGT. Trimming took 0 bases from V and 3 from J, leaving 12 bases between them. The length of the CDR3 is 15 residues. Original methodology: Nucleated cell counts were estimated from reference gene primer amplification. TCRdb keeps only in-frame clones here, not all; method: immunoSEQ multiplex PCR. V, J and clone size derive from that table, while D and trimming were established from the DNA sequence. This sample yields around 180,000 clones, of which about 82% are seen a single time; 4.5% to 6.5% belongs to the top ten. The chain uses TRBV6-2 or TRBV6-3 and TRBJ2-7; D possibly corresponds to TRBD1 (5 bases). The sequenced material came from peripheral blood. This clonotype was sampled from a woman aged 25 to 45 with acute or convalescent COVID-19. DNA of the CDR3: TGTGCCAGCAGTTACTCACAGGACAAACTCTACGAGCAGTACTTC. Its translation: CASSYSQDKLYEQYF.